Listed here are 14 T cell receptor beta chains from one sample, sequenced in a study of Graves' ophthalmopathy and Graves' hyperthyroidism. Amplification from RNA transcripts yielded the TCR beta CDR3 regions. The library came from an HTBI-primed first-round RT-PCR and a second-round multiplex PCR. Via MiXCR, TCRdb re-called the multiplex PCR reads, giving one row per CDR3 protein. The repertoire consists of almost 400,000 distinct CDR3 sequences, with 18% occurring once and the leading ten covering around 1.6%. The sample consisted of peripheral blood. These receptors were collected from a woman in her late teens or twenties with Graves' ophthalmopathy.

The V and J genes are TRBV28 and TRBJ2-7; 8 nucleotides align to TRBD1. There are 15 residues in the CDR3. J was trimmed by 6 bases and V by 2 bases; bases with no gene match: 9. Germline V lookup: CDR1 MDHEN, CDR2 SYDVKM. The DNA for the CDR3 is TGTGCCAGCAGTTTAATCGGGACAGGACGACGCGAGCAGTACTTC. As protein: CASSLIGTGRREQYF.

The chain couples TRBV11-1 to TRBJ2-7; 13 nucleotides align to TRBD2. The germline CDR1 and CDR2 sequences are SGHAT and FQDESV (reference sequence). CDR3 length: 16 residues. The V and J ends lost 0 bases and 6 bases, in that order; junction bases with no gene match: 5. In DNA form, the CDR3 reads TGTGCCAGCAGCTTAGCGCGAAGACTAGCGGGGGGCGAGCAGTACTTC. Translated: CASSLARRLAGGEQYF.

This clonotype was found many times. This chain joins TRBV20-1 and TRBJ1-1; D uncertain. Trimming shortened V by 3 bases and J by 4 bases, and 12 bases separated the two germline ends. The CDR3 sequence is 13 residues long. The germline CDR1 and CDR2 sequences are DFQATT and SNEGSKA (reference sequence). Written as DNA, the CDR3 is TGCAGTGCTAGGAGCCGGGGAGGCACTGAAGCTTTCTTT. Its protein product is CSARSRGGTEAFF.

This clonotype has at least ten counts. The chain has TRBV28 and TRBJ1-6; the D is unclear. The CDR3 contains 14 residues. Per the germline V gene, CDR1 is MDHEN and CDR2 is SYDVKM. Trimming left V 4 bases short and J 9 bases short, with 13 bases between. The CDR3 DNA sequence: TGTGCCAGCAGTTCACTTGTATTAGGTTCACCCCTCCACTTT. Protein: CASSSLVLGSPLHF.

The chain has TRBV6-1 and TRBJ2-7; 9 nucleotides match TRBD2. Germline V CDR1 and CDR2: MNHNS, SASEGT. The CDR3 spans 15 residues. J lost 4 bases, V lost 6 bases, and 10 bases had no gene match. CDR3 sequence (DNA): TGTGCCAGCAGGTCCCCGGGACTAGCAAGTTACGAGCAGTACTTC. Translating gives CASRSPGLASYEQYF.

This clonotype occurred many times. The chain has TRBV28 and TRBJ1-5; D possibly corresponds to TRBD1 (6 bases). The V end was cut by 4 bases, the J end by 10 bases, with 23 bases between. The CDR3 contains 16 residues. The V gene's germline CDR1 is MDHEN and CDR2 SYDVKM. The CDR3 loop is CASSSPGRGDGGPQHF. The DNA for the CDR3 is TGTGCCAGCAGTTCCCCGGGCAGGGGTGATGGCGGTCCCCAGCATTTT.

This clonotype was counted at least ten times. CDR3 nucleotide sequence: TGTGCCAGCAGCTTTACCCCGAGCTCCTACGAGCAGTACTTC. It codes for CASSFTPSSYEQYF. The chain couples TRBV5-6 to TRBJ2-7; no reliable D call. V lost 2 bases, J lost 0 bases, and 9 bases lay in between. Germline V lookup: CDR1 SGHDT, CDR2 YYEEEE. This CDR3 contains 14 residues.

This clonotype showed up many times. The chain carries TRBV4-1 and TRBJ1-1; D gene unclear. Germline CDR1 MGHRA, CDR2 YSYEKL. The CDR3 spans 16 residues. V was clipped by 0 bases and J by 0 bases, with 11 bases between them. As DNA, the CDR3 is TGCGCCAGCAGCCAAGATATTTTGATTTTGAACACTGAAGCTTTCTTT. Translated: CASSQDILILNTEAFF.

V usage is TRBV28 and J usage is TRBJ2-5; D might be TRBD1 (6 bases). V was trimmed by 4 bases and J by 4 bases, leaving 22 bases between them. The length of the CDR3 is 17 residues. Per the germline V gene, CDR1 is MDHEN and CDR2 is SYDVKM. CDR3 sequence reads: CASSSSADSHAGETQYF. CDR3 nucleotide sequence: TGTGCCAGCAGTTCATCAGCGGACAGCCATGCTGGAGAGACCCAGTACTTC.

This clonotype was seen at least ten times. The rearrangement uses TRBV6-1 and TRBJ2-7; tentatively, D is TRBD2 (5 bases). Looked up from germline, CDR1 is MNHNS and CDR2 is SASEGT. Trimming shortened V by 3 bases and J by 2 bases, and 11 bases separated the two germline ends. The CDR3 is 14 amino acids. The CDR3 DNA reads as TGTGCCAGCAGTGAGACGTCCGGGGCCTACGAGCAGTACTTC. Its protein is CASSETSGAYEQYF.

This clonotype has ten or more counts. CDR3 sequence (DNA): TGTGCCAGCAGCCCCATTGAGACAGGGGAATACGAGCAGTACTTC. Translating gives CASSPIETGEYEQYF. The chain carries TRBV7-2 and TRBJ2-7, with TRBD1 matching 8 bases. CDR3 length: 15 amino acids. In germline, CDR1 is SGHTA, CDR2 FQGNSA. V shed 5 bases and J 4 bases; nucleotides not matched to a gene: 10.

This clonotype came up many times. An end of the junction does not agree with germline; a read error may underlie this. The chain couples TRBV11-2 to TRBJ1-1, with D tentatively TRBD1 (5 bases). The CDR3 has 17 amino acids. CDR1 and CDR2 (germline): SGHAT, FQNNGV. CDR3 DNA: TGTGCCAGCAGCCGGGCGGGGACGGGACGTGGGAACACTGAGGCTTTCTTT. It translates to CASSRAGTGRGNTEAFF.

This clonotype was observed at least ten times. The gene calls are TRBV18 and TRBJ1-1; no firm D call. The germline gives CDR1 KGHSH, CDR2 LQKENI. The CDR3 is 13 residues long. Trimming stripped 4 bases from V and 1 base from J, with 7 bases between. CDR3 protein: CASSQNRNTEAFF. CDR3 in DNA: TGTGCCAGCTCACAAAACAGGAACACTGAAGCTTTCTTT.

Many counts were recorded for this clonotype. The V and J genes are TRBV6-1 and TRBJ1-6; D is ambiguous. Germline CDR1 reads MNHNS; CDR2 reads SASEGT. Trimming left V 6 bases short and J 4 bases short, with 19 bases between. CDR3 length: 17 residues. CDR3 sequence reads: CASRALTVTLYNSPLHF. Written as DNA, the CDR3 is TGTGCCAGCAGGGCCCTGACGGTCACCCTTTATAATTCACCCCTCCACTTT.